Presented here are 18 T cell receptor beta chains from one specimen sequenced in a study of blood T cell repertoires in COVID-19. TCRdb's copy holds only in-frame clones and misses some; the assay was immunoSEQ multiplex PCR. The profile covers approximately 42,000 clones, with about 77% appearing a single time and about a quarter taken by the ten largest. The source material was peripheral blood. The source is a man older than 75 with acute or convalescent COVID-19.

CDR3 sequence reads: CASSLGRGGNTIYF. The CDR3 coding sequence is TGTGCCAGCAGCTTGGGCAGGGGTGGAAACACCATATATTTT. This chain joins TRBV5-5 and TRBJ1-3; tentative D call: TRBD1 (6 bases). With 0 bases removed from V and 3 bases from J, the gap between germline ends came to 7 bases. The CDR3 covers 14 residues. Germline V gene sequence: CDR1 SGHKS, CDR2 YYEKEE (reference sequence).

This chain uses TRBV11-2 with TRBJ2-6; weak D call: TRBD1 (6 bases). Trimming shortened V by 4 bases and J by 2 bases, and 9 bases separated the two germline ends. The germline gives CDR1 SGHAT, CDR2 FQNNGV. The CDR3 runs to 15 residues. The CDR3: CASSSRTAGANVLTF. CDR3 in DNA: TGTGCCAGCAGCTCGCGGACAGCTGGGGCCAACGTCCTGACTTTC.

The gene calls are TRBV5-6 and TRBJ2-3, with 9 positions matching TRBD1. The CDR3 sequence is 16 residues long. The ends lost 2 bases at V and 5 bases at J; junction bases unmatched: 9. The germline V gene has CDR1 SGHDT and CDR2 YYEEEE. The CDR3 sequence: CASSFHLGQGKDTQYF. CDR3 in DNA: TGTGCCAGCAGCTTCCACTTGGGACAGGGAAAAGATACGCAGTATTTT.

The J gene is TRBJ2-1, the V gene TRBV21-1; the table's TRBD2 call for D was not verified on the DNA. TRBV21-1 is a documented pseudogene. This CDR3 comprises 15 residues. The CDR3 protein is CASSLAGTRNNEQFF. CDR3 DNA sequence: TGTGCCAGCAGCCTTGCCGGGACTAGAAACAATGAGCAGTTCTTC.

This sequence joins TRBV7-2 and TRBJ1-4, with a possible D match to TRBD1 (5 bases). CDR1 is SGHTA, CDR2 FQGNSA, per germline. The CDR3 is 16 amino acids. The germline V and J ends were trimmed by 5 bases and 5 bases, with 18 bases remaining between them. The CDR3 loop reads CASSPWGTGGNEKLFF. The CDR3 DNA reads TGTGCCAGCAGCCCCTGGGGAACAGGTGGGAATGAAAAACTGTTTTTT.

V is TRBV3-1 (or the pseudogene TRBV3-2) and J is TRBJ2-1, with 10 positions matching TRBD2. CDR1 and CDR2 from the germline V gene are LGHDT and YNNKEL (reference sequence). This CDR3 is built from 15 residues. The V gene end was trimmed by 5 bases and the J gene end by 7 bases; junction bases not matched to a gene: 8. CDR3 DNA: TGTGCCAGCAGCGGGCTAGCGGGGGAGTTGAATGAGCAGTTCTTC. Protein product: CASSGLAGELNEQFF.

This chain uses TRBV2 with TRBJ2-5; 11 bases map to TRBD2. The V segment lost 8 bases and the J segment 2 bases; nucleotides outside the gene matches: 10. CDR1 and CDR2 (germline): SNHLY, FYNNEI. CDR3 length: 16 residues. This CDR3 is CASLSRIAGGQETQYF. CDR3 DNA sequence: TGTGCCAGCTTATCAAGGATAGCGGGGGGGCAAGAGACCCAGTACTTC.

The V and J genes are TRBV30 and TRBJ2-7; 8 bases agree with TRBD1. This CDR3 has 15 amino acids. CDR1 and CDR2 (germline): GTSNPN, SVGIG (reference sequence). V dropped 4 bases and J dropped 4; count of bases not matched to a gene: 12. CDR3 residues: CAWMVPGRGRYEQYF. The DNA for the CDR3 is TGTGCCTGGATGGTCCCGGGCAGGGGGCGTTACGAGCAGTACTTC.

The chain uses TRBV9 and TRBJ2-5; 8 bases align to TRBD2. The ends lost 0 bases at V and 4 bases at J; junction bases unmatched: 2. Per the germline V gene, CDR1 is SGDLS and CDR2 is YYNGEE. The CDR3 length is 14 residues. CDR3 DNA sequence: TGTGCCAGCAGCGTAGGGACTAGCCGAGAGACCCAGTACTTC. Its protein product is CASSVGTSRETQYF.

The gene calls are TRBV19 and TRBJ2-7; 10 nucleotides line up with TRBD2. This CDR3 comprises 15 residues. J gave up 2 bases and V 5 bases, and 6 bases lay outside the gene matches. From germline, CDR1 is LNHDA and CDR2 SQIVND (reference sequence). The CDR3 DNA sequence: TGTGCCAGTAGTGAGACTAGCGGGTCGACCTACGAGCAGTACTTC. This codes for CASSETSGSTYEQYF.

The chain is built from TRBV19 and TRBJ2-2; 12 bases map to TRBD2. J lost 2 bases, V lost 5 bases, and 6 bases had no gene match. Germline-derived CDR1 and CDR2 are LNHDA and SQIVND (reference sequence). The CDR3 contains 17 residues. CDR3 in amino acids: CASSSPSGRANTGELFF. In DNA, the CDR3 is TGTGCCAGTAGTTCCCCTAGCGGGAGGGCCAACACCGGGGAGCTGTTTTTT.

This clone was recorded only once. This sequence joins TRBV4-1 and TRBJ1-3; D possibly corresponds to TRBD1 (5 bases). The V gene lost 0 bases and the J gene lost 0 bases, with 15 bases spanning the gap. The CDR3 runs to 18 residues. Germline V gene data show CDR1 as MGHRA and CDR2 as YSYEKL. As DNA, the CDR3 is TGCGCCAGCAGCCAAGAGACACAGGCAACTATCTCTGGAAACACCATATATTTT. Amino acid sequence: CASSQETQATISGNTIYF.

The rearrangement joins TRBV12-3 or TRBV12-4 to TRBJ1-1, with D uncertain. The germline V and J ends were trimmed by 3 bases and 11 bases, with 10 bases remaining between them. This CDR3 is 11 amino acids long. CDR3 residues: CASSFGPRAFF. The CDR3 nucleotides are TGTGCCAGCAGTTTTGGTCCGAGGGCTTTCTTT.

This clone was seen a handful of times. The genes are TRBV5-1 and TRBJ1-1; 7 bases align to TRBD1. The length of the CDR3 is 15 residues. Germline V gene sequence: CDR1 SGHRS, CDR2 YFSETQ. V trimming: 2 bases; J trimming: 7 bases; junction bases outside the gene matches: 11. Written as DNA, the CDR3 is TGCGCCAGCAGCTTAGAGGGGGCGCGGTCGGTTGAAGCTTTCTTT. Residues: CASSLEGARSVEAFF.

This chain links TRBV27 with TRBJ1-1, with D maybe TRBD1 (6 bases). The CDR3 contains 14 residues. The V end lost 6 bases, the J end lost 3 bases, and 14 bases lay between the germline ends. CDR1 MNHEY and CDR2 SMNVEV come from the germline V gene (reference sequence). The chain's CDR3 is CASRLLTGHTEAFF. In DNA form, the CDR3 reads TGTGCCAGCAGACTTTTAACAGGGCACACTGAAGCTTTCTTT.

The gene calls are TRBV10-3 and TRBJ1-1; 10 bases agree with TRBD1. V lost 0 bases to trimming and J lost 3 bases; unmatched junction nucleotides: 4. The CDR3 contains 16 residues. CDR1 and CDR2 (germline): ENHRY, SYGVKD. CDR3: CAISESGTGADTEAFF. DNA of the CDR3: TGTGCCATCAGTGAGTCGGGGACAGGGGCCGACACTGAAGCTTTCTTT.

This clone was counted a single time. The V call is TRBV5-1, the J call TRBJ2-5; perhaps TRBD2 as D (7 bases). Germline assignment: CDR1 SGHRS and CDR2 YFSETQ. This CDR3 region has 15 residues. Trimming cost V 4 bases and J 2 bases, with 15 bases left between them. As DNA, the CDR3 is TGCGCCAGCAGCCCTCCGGGGGGCGGACAAGAGACCCAGTACTTC. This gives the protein CASSPPGGGQETQYF.

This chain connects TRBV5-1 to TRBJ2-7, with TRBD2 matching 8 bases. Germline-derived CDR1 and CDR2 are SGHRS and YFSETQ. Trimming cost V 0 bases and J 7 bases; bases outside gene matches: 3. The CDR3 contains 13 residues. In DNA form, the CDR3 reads TGCGCCAGCAGCTTGGGAGCGGGAGATGAGCAGTACTTC. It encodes CASSLGAGDEQYF.